The rows below give T cell receptor beta chains drawn from one sample of a study of CD8 T cells in Susac syndrome. One entry per CDR3 protein results from TCRdb running MiXCR on the immunoSEQ multiplex PCR reads. The repertoire consists of roughly 200,000 distinct CDR3 sequences, with about 95% occurring once and the leading ten covering 0.1%. Sequenced sample: CD4+ T cells from PBMCs. The receptors shown here come from a human donor in good health. Both conserved end residues are trimmed from each CDR3. For some rows the clone size is stated as once, few or many, or as a class when expanded; others skip it.

>14|TRBV15|-
ATSRDRDRGHQPQH
>13|TRBV18|-
ASSPVGGSIETQY
>13|TRBV3-1|-
ASSQGAAVSYEQY
>20|TRBV15|-
ATSTGLGALGLAGKKAYEQY
>13|TRBV15|once
ATSPTRFFYNEQF
>11|TRBV7-3|once
ASSDGLAGGKF
>13|TRBV9|-
ASSVDGQGDNEQF
>14|TRBV6-2/TRBV6-3|-
ASSLAEAPSYDEQF
>11|TRBV24-1|-
ATSDLKQHGYT
>15|TRBV20-1|-
SARDRDFGTGSYEQY
>13|TRBV12-3/TRBV12-4|-
ASSLGTGGLYGYT
>16|TRBV3-1|-
ASSQGRTGTGGRETQY
>11|TRBV30|-
AWRRVGNTEAF
>12|TRBV5-4|-
ASSLVGLGYGYT
>12|TRBV29-1|-
SADAGGGTDTQY
>12|TRBV12-5|-
ASGPPGPYNEQF
>12|TRBV6-1|-
ASSPRSAGQPQH
>11|TRBV4-3|-
ASSQEMGAEQY
>12|TRBV6-9|-
ASTGGTSGDTQY
>11|TRBV7-3|-
ASSLVRNYGYT
>12|TRBV6-2/TRBV6-3|-
ASSYGTRDYEQY
>11|TRBV29-1|-
SVTTSGNYEQY
>13|TRBV29-1|-
SVARGQGMGNEQY
>11|TRBV30|-
AWSWGGGGELF
>8|TRBV29-1|-
SATDRLAF
>14|TRBV30|-
AWRRDRGQGKNIQY
>11|TRBV29-1|-
SVARTTNTEAF
>8|TRBV29-1|-
SVEPNEQF
>10|TRBV18|few
ASSRLGYEQY
>9|TRBV11-2|-
ASSLYEKLF
>13|TRBV5-1|once
ASSLTGGAGDTQY
>11|TRBV29-1|-
TIRTLGSNEQF
>12|TRBV7-2|-
ASSSGQGNQPQH
>11|TRBV19|-
ASSIDPPRPQH
>13|TRBV20-1|-
SARDYRERVETQY
>11|TRBV12-3/TRBV12-4|-
ASSDQGQRAQH
>12|TRBV5-6|few
ASSRTSGTGEQY
>12|TRBV20-1|-
SASSGTSGNTIY
>14|TRBV28|-
ASSPQTRPGYNEQF
>13|TRBV2|-
ASSVSRQGTGELF
>12|TRBV12-3/TRBV12-4|-
ASSGSSSYNEQF
>11|TRBV6-4|-
ASSDWRTGELF
>13|TRBV3-1|-
ASSQVGGQYYEQY
>13|TRBV30|-
AWKQYMGARSVYT
>11|TRBV29-1|-
SVVGQVVHEQY
>11|TRBV30|-
AWSVDSNYGYT
>11|TRBV5-1|-
ASTTAGGDTQY
>10|TRBV20-1|-
SARWGAQPQH
>12|TRBV6-6|-
ASSLSTGIYGYT
>13|TRBV6-5|-
ASRARGTGDREQY
>14|TRBV6-6|-
ASSYRAEVGTDTQY
>11|TRBV20-1|-
SARDYGDGGYT
>14|TRBV4-3|-
ASSQGTSGDTGELF
>12|TRBV27|once
ARLGTSGQETQY
>11|TRBV27|-
ASSLGQRGIQY
>12|TRBV5-1|-
ASSSEGHTGELF